The entry below describes one TCR beta chain. Antigen unknown. This entry belongs to a study of shared clonotypes between healthy human individuals. Study outcomes and limitations: Across subsets, estimated richness was generally greater for naive than for memory populations. Sampling covered blood only; tissue repertoires likely differ.

CD4+ cells underwent separation, giving CD45RA+ naive and CD45RA-negative memory subsets. Original handling: Junction-only sequences produced by ImmunoSEQ had no quality scores, so filtering differed. Here immunoSEQ multiplex PCR was the method, and the copy in TCRdb shows in-frame clones only, minus some. V, J and clone size were drawn from that table, and D and trimming were deduced from the DNA. Of 1.4 million to 1.5 million clones in the sample, roughly 96% were seen once. The V end lost 2 bases, the J end lost 5 bases, and 14 bases lay between the germline ends. Germline assignment: CDR1 SGHRS and CDR2 YFSETQ. The CDR3 covers 15 residues.

The sequence was obtained from a man between 25 and 39 years old in good health. The sequencing sample was made of naive CD4+ T cells sorted from blood. Subset here: CD45RA+ positively selected. The chain joins TRBV5-1 to TRBJ2-1, with D possibly being TRBD1 (6 bases). This CDR3 is CASSLPGHTDNEQFF. CDR3 in DNA: TGCGCCAGCAGCTTACCGGGACACACTGACAATGAGCAGTTCTTC.